The 30 T cell receptor beta chains listed next were all sequenced from one sample in a study of blood T cell repertoires in COVID-19. Only in-frame clones appear in the TCRdb table, and some are missing; sequencing was by immunoSEQ multiplex PCR. The sample lists approximately 260,000 clones; approximately 88% were seen once. Sequencing input: peripheral blood. The receptors originated from a man aged 50-59 years with acute or convalescent COVID-19.

This chain uses TRBV12-3 or TRBV12-4 with TRBJ2-1; D is uncertain. CDR3 length: 13 residues. The V and J ends lost 6 bases and 9 bases respectively, with 15 bases between them. For the CDR3, the DNA is TGTGCCAGCAGCCCAACTTCAGCGAGTGAGCAGTTCTTC. Translated, it gives CASSPTSASEQFF.

The V call is TRBV29-1, the J call TRBJ1-1, with D hard to call. This CDR3 region has 13 residues. Trimming pared 6 bases from V and 1 base from J, leaving 12 bases between. The germline V gene has CDR1 SQVTM and CDR2 ANQGSEA. This CDR3 reads CSVRETPNTEAFF. The CDR3 coding sequence is TGCAGCGTACGGGAGACTCCGAACACTGAAGCTTTCTTT.

The V call is TRBV12-3 or TRBV12-4, the J call TRBJ1-2; D ambiguous. CDR3 length: 13 amino acids. Trimming pared 5 bases from V and 8 bases from J, leaving 15 bases between. This chain's CDR3 is CASSPPPVGGYTF. The CDR3 nucleotides read TGTGCCAGCAGTCCTCCCCCCGTGGGCGGCTACACCTTC.

As to this clone: Other nucleotide sequences in the sample specify the same CDR3. Here the CDR3 DNA reads TGTGCCAGCAGCCAAGGGGCTAGCGGGGGTTACGAGCAGTACTTC. It is translated as CASSQGASGGYEQYF. The V and J genes are TRBV3-1 (or the pseudogene TRBV3-2) and TRBJ2-7; 10 positions match TRBD2. The CDR3 contains 15 residues. Germline V gives CDR1 LGHDT, CDR2 YNNKEL (reference sequence). The trim removed 1 base at V and 4 bases at J, leaving 4 bases unmatched.

The CDR3 bases are TGTGCCATCCGGGAGGGGGCAGGGATAACCGGGGAGCTGTTTTTT. Encoded protein: CAIREGAGITGELFF. The chain links TRBV10-3 to TRBJ2-2, with a tentative D call TRBD2 (8 bases). The V and J ends lost 8 bases and 5 bases respectively, with 18 bases between them. The CDR3 spans 15 residues. Germline-derived CDR1 and CDR2 are ENHRY and SYGVKD.

V usage is TRBV7-3 and J usage is TRBJ2-1; TRBD1 matches at 11 bases. The CDR3 is 15 amino acids. V gave up 6 bases and J gave up 6 bases; unmatched junction bases: 7. Germline V gene lookup returns CDR1 SGHTA and CDR2 FQGTGA. This CDR3 is CASSGDRGDFNEQFF. The CDR3 DNA follows: TGTGCCAGCAGTGGGGACAGGGGGGATTTCAATGAGCAGTTCTTC.

The V call is TRBV4-1, the J call TRBJ2-3, with TRBD1 matching 11 bases. The V segment lost 0 bases and the J segment 5 bases; nucleotides outside the gene matches: 7. CDR3 length equals 17 residues. CDR1 and CDR2 (germline): MGHRA, YSYEKL. The CDR3 loop is CASSQDQRTGGRDTQYF. The DNA for the CDR3 is TGCGCCAGCAGCCAAGATCAGCGGACAGGGGGCAGAGATACGCAGTATTTT.

This clone was seen a single time. V is TRBV4-2 and J is TRBJ2-1, with 10 bases lining up with TRBD2. The CDR3 has 16 residues. Germline lookup yields CDR1 LGHNA and CDR2 YNFKEQ. With 1 base clipped from V and 7 bases from J, the junction kept 7 bases outside the gene matches. The CDR3 reads CASSQVRAGGRNEQFF. Here the CDR3 DNA reads TGTGCCAGCAGCCAAGTCAGAGCGGGGGGGCGTAATGAGCAGTTCTTC.

The CDR3 protein is CASSPSGSYNEQFF. CDR3 in DNA: TGTGCCAGCTCACCATCCGGGAGCTACAATGAGCAGTTCTTC. This chain connects TRBV18 to TRBJ2-1; maybe TRBD2 (6 bases). CDR3 size: 14 residues. The V end lost 2 bases, the J end lost 3 bases, and 8 bases lay between the germline ends. Germline V CDR1 and CDR2: KGHSH, LQKENI.

The chain has TRBV7-3 and TRBJ2-3; D is ambiguous. The CDR3 spans 14 residues. Per germline, CDR1 SGHTA and CDR2 FQGTGA. The V end was cut by 0 bases, the J end by 1 base, with 5 bases between. CDR3 sequence (DNA): TGTGCCAGCAGCTTAACCCCCGGCACAGATACGCAGTATTTT. This codes for CASSLTPGTDTQYF.

The chain links TRBV19 to TRBJ1-5, with 10 bases that match TRBD1. The junction had 13 bases not matched to a gene; V was cut back by 5 bases and J by 3 bases. This CDR3 comprises 18 residues. Germline values: CDR1 LNHDA, CDR2 SQIVND (reference sequence). The CDR3 loop is CASSGTLRDRGSNQPQHF. The CDR3 nucleotides are TGTGCCAGTAGTGGAACCCTCCGGGACAGGGGATCCAATCAGCCCCAGCATTTT.

The chain couples TRBV5-1 to TRBJ2-7; 8 bases match TRBD2. This CDR3 is 17 amino acids long. J was trimmed by 2 bases and V by 1 base; bases with no gene match: 11. Per the germline V gene, CDR1 is SGHRS and CDR2 is YFSETQ. CDR3 sequence: CASSLRWAGGPPYEQYF. CDR3 DNA sequence: TGCGCCAGCAGCTTGCGATGGGCGGGGGGCCCCCCCTACGAGCAGTACTTC.

The chain has TRBV5-1 and TRBJ2-3, with 14 nucleotides matching TRBD2. CDR1 and CDR2 (germline): SGHRS, YFSETQ. The CDR3 is 15 amino acids. V trimming: 3 bases; J trimming: 5 bases; junction bases outside the gene matches: 2. The CDR3 DNA reads as TGCGCCAGCAGCTCCGGACTAGCGGGGGGAGATACGCAGTATTTT. It is translated as CASSSGLAGGDTQYF.

The CDR3 loop reads CASSLAGREETQYF. The DNA for the CDR3 is TGTGCCAGCAGCTTGGCTGGCAGGGAAGAGACCCAGTACTTC. The rearrangement uses TRBV5-4 and TRBJ2-5, with D possibly being TRBD1 (5 bases). The length of the CDR3 is 14 residues. Trimming shortened V by 0 bases and J by 3 bases, and 9 bases separated the two germline ends. The germline V gene encodes CDR1 SGHNT and CDR2 YYREEE (reference sequence).

DNA for the CDR3: TGTGCCAGCAGTCCTGTGAGAACTAGCGGTTCTAGCACAGATACGCAGTATTTT. The encoded protein is CASSPVRTSGSSTDTQYF. The chain has TRBV7-2 and TRBJ2-3, with 8 bases identical to TRBD2. The CDR3 contains 18 residues. V was pared by 6 bases and J by 0 bases, with 14 bases of the junction left unmatched. Germline V gene sequence: CDR1 SGHTA, CDR2 FQGNSA. The variable domain in full, completed from reference TRBV7-2 and TRBJ2-3, reads GAGVSQSPSNKVTEKGKDVELRCDPISGHTALYWYRQSLGQGLEFLIYFQGNSAPDKSGLPSDRFSAERTGGSVSTLTIQRTQQEDSAVYLCASSPVRTSGSSTDTQYFGPGTRLTVL.

The chain combines TRBV7-2 with TRBJ1-5; D might be TRBD1 (6 bases). In germline, CDR1 is SGHTA, CDR2 FQGNSA. This CDR3 comprises 17 residues. The germline V and J ends were trimmed by 1 base and 6 bases, with 19 bases remaining between them. The CDR3 nucleotides are TGTGCCAGCAGCTTAGACTCCAGGACAGTCCCAGGTCAGCCCCAGCATTTT. Translating gives CASSLDSRTVPGQPQHF.

This CDR3 reads CASSPRTGVGDEKLFF. CDR3 in DNA: TGCGCCAGCAGCCCGAGGACAGGGGTGGGGGATGAAAAACTGTTTTTT. The chain uses TRBV5-1 and TRBJ1-4, with 9 nucleotides matching TRBD1. After removal of 4 bases from V and 6 bases from J, the junction contained 10 bases not matched to a gene. There are 16 residues in the CDR3. From germline, CDR1 is SGHRS and CDR2 YFSETQ.

The chain combines TRBV15 with TRBJ2-7, with 7 bases lining up with TRBD2. Germline V CDR1 and CDR2: LNHNV, YYDKDF (reference sequence). Germline trimming cut 11 bases from V and 4 bases from J; bases unmatched to any gene: 11. The CDR3 length is 13 residues. CDR3 in amino acids: CAAGRQGPYEQYF. CDR3 coding DNA: TGTGCCGCCGGGAGGCAGGGCCCATACGAGCAGTACTTC.

The rearrangement joins TRBV5-1 to TRBJ1-2, with 11 bases identical to TRBD1. Germline CDR1 is SGHRS and CDR2 is YFSETQ. The CDR3 totals 16 residues. The junction had 7 bases not matched to a gene; V was cut back by 4 bases and J by 2 bases. CDR3 nucleotides: TGCGCCAGCAGCCCGCCCGGGACAGGGGGGAACTATGGCTACACCTTC. Translation gives CASSPPGTGGNYGYTF.

The chain recombines TRBV3-1 (or the pseudogene TRBV3-2) with TRBJ2-7; 9 bases are a match to TRBD1. V lost 3 bases and J lost 4; bases outside the gene matches: 7. Germline lookup yields CDR1 LGHDT and CDR2 YNNKEL (reference sequence). CDR3 length equals 15 residues. The CDR3 region is CASSHAGTGSYEQYF. The CDR3, as DNA: TGTGCCAGCAGCCATGCCGGGACAGGGTCGTACGAGCAGTACTTC.

This chain links TRBV11-2 with TRBJ1-3; D is unclear. This CDR3 has 17 residues. With 4 bases removed from V and 0 bases from J, the gap between germline ends came to 16 bases. Germline V gene sequence: CDR1 SGHAT, CDR2 FQNNGV. The CDR3 loop reads CASSWDPRRVSGNTIYF. For the CDR3, the DNA is TGTGCCAGCAGCTGGGATCCCAGGAGGGTCTCTGGAAACACCATATATTTT.

CDR3 region: CASSGGWGQFNYGYTF. CDR3 coding DNA: TGTGCCAGCAGCGGTGGATGGGGGCAGTTTAACTATGGCTACACCTTC. J is TRBJ1-2 and V is TRBV9, with a weak D call TRBD1 (6 bases). The germline gives CDR1 SGDLS, CDR2 YYNGEE. V was cut by 3 bases and J by 1 base, with 16 bases left in between. CDR3 length: 16 residues.

The chain carries TRBV5-1 and TRBJ2-2; TRBD1 might be the D (7 bases). Germline loops: CDR1 SGHRS, CDR2 YFSETQ. Between the trimmed V and J ends, which lost 0 bases and 3 bases, there was a span of 12 bases. The CDR3 extends over 16 amino acids. The CDR3 protein is CASSLVARGDTGELFF. In nucleotides, the CDR3 is TGCGCCAGCAGCTTGGTGGCCAGGGGGGACACCGGGGAGCTGTTTTTT.

This chain links TRBV5-6 with TRBJ1-1, with D uncertain. V shed 0 bases and J shed 1 base, with 4 bases lying between them. The germline gives CDR1 SGHDT, CDR2 YYEEEE. The CDR3 length is 13 residues. This CDR3 is CASSLGRNTEAFF. In DNA form, the CDR3 reads TGTGCCAGCAGCTTGGGGAGGAACACTGAAGCTTTCTTT.

The chain joins TRBV10-1 to TRBJ2-1, with 8 bases fitting TRBD2. V gave up 5 bases and J gave up 2 bases; unmatched junction bases: 5. CDR3 length equals 15 residues. The germline gives CDR1 WNHNN, CDR2 SYGVQD (reference sequence). CDR3 amino acids: CASSSGGAAYNEQFF. DNA of the CDR3: TGCGCCAGCAGTTCCGGGGGGGCCGCCTACAATGAGCAGTTCTTC.

The chain carries TRBV11-2 and TRBJ2-7; perhaps TRBD1 as D (6 bases). CDR3 length: 13 amino acids. Trimming pared 5 bases from V and 5 bases from J, leaving 13 bases between. Germline-derived CDR1 and CDR2 are SGHAT and FQNNGV. For the CDR3, the DNA is TGTGCCAGCAGCCCAACAGGGCCCGACGAGCAGTACTTC. This gives the protein CASSPTGPDEQYF.

The chain couples TRBV10-1 to TRBJ1-1; D might be TRBD1 (5 bases). The V end was cut by 6 bases, the J end by 1 base, with 15 bases between. Germline CDR1 is WNHNN and CDR2 is SYGVQD (reference sequence). The CDR3 sequence is 15 residues long. The CDR3 nucleotides are TGCGCCAGCAGCCCCAGGGTGCTGGGGAACACTGAAGCTTTCTTT. Translated: CASSPRVLGNTEAFF.

The chain joins TRBV30 to TRBJ1-1, with D tentatively TRBD1 (5 bases). The germline CDR1 and CDR2 sequences are GTSNPN and SVGIG (reference sequence). V gave up 5 bases and J gave up 5 bases, with 9 bases separating them. CDR3 size: 11 residues. The CDR3 sequence is CAWWGGTEAFF. The DNA of the CDR3 is TGTGCCTGGTGGGGGGGGACTGAAGCTTTCTTT.

CDR3 bases: TGCAGTGCTAAATGGGAGGAAAAACTGTTTTTT. Translating gives CSAKWEEKLFF. This sequence joins TRBV20-1 and TRBJ1-4; the D is unclear. This CDR3 region has 11 residues. V lost 4 bases, J lost 8 bases, and 8 bases lay in between. CDR1 and CDR2 from the germline V gene are DFQATT and SNEGSKA (reference sequence).

The rearrangement uses TRBV27 and TRBJ1-2; 10 bases agree with TRBD1. J lost 2 bases, V lost 3 bases, and 3 bases had no gene match. Germline CDR1 reads MNHEY; CDR2 reads SMNVEV (reference sequence). The CDR3 is made up of 15 amino acids. CDR3 region: CASSFWGQGNYGYTF. In DNA, the CDR3 is TGTGCCAGCAGTTTCTGGGGACAGGGGAACTATGGCTACACCTTC.